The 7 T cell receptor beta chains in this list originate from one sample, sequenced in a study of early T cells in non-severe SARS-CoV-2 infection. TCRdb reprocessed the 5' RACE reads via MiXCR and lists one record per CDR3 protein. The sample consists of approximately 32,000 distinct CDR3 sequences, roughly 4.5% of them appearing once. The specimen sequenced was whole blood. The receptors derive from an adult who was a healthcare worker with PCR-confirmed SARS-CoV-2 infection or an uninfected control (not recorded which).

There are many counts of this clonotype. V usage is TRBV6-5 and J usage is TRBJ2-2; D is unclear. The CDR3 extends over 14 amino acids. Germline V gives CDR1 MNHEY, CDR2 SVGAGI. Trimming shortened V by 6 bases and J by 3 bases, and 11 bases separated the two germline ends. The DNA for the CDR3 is TGTGCCAGCAGGCCGTCTATAGACACCGGGGAGCTGTTTTTT. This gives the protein CASRPSIDTGELFF.

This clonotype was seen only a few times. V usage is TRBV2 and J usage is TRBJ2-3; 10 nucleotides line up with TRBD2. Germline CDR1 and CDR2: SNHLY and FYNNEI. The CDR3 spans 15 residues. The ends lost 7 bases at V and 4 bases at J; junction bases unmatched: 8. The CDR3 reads CASKSGRAGPDTQYF. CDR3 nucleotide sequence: TGTGCCAGCAAAAGCGGGAGGGCTGGCCCAGATACGCAGTATTTT.

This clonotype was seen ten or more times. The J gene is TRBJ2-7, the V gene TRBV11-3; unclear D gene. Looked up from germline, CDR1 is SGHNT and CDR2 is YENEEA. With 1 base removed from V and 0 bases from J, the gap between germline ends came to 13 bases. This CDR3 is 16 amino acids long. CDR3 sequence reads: CASSLVETPRSYEQYF. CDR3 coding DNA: TGTGCCAGCAGCTTAGTAGAGACACCCCGCTCCTACGAGCAGTACTTC.

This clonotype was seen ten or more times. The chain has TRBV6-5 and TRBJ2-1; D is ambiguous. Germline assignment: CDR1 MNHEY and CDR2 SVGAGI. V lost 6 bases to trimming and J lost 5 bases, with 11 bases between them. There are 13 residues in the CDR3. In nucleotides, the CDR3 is TGTGCCAGCAGAGATCCCCGCAACAATGAGCAGTTCTTC. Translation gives CASRDPRNNEQFF.

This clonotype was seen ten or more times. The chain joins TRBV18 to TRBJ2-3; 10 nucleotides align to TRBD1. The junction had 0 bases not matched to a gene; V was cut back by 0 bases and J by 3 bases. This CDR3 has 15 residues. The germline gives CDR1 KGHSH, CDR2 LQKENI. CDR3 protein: CASSPPGQGTDTQYF. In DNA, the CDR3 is TGTGCCAGCTCACCACCGGGACAGGGGACAGATACGCAGTATTTT.

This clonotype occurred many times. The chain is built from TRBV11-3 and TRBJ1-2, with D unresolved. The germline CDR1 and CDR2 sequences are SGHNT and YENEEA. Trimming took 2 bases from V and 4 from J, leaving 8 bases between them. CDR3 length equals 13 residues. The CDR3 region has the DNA TGTGCCAGCAGCTTACGGGGAAGCTATGGCTACACCTTC. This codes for CASSLRGSYGYTF.

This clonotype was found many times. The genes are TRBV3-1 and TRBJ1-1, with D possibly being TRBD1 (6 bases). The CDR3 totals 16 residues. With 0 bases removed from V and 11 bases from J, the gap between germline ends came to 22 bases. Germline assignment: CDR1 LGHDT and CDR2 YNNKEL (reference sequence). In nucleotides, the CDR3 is TGTGCCAGCAGCCAAGATTATGGGACATCTACGAAGGTGGCTTTCTTT. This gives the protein CASSQDYGTSTKVAFF.